Listed below are T cell receptor beta chains from one sample, sequenced in a study of CD8 T cells in ankylosing spondylitis. MiXCR, run by TCRdb on the 5' RACE reads, gives a single entry per CDR3 protein. The repertoire includes around 30,000 distinct CDR3 sequences, roughly 7.9% of them detected once, and 10% sits in the top ten. Input material: blood, either unsorted or a sorted T cell fraction (not recorded which). Receptor source: a male donor with ankylosing spondylitis or in good health (not recorded which). Both conserved end residues are part of each CDR3. The D gene is left open where the match is weak. Expanded clones are given a class, and other clones once, few, many or no size at all.

TRBJ2-7 TRBV5-1 TRBD2 many TGCGCCAGCAGCAAGCGGGAGTTGTACGAGCAGTACTTC CASSKRELYEQYF
TRBJ2-2 TRBV20-1 TRBD2 many TGCAGTGCTTGGAGCGGGAGTGGGCCCGGGGAGCTGTTTTTT CSAWSGSGPGELFF
TRBJ2-7 TRBV29-1 . many TGCAGCGTTGAATTGGTGAACGAGCAGTACTTC CSVELVNEQYF
TRBJ2-3 TRBV10-3 . many TGTGCCATCAGTGAACCCAGGACAGATACGCAGTATTTT CAISEPRTDTQYF
TRBJ2-5 TRBV7-9 TRBD2 . TGTGCCAGCAGCCCTCCCGGGACTAGCGAGACAAGGACCCAGTACTTC CASSPPGTSETRTQYF
TRBJ2-2 TRBV11-1 . many TGTGCCAGTCCGAACAGCGAAACTAAGAAACACACCGGGGAGCTGTTTTTT CASPNSETKKHTGELFF
TRBJ2-5 TRBV12-3/TRBV12-4 TRBD2 many TGTGCCAGCAGCCCCTCAGCGGGAGATGAGGAGACCCAGTACTTC CASSPSAGDEETQYF
TRBJ1-1 TRBV13 . few TGTGCCAGCAGCTTAAGATTAGCTGAAGCTTTCTTT CASSLRLAEAFF
TRBJ2-1 TRBV5-5 . many TGTGCCAGCAGCACCGGGAGACAAATAAACTACAATGAGCAGTTCTTC CASSTGRQINYNEQFF
TRBJ2-4 TRBV10-3 TRBD2 medium-sized TGTGCCATCAGTGCCTTAGGACTAGCGGGAGAAGACATTCAGTACTTC CAISALGLAGEDIQYF
TRBJ2-2 TRBV6-4 TRBD2 many TGTGCCAGCAGCCCGATGTTGAATAGCGGGAGGGATAGAGCCGGGGAGCTGTTTTTT CASSPMLNSGRDRAGELFF
TRBJ2-7 TRBV19 . . TGTGCCAGTAGTATAGATGACTCTACCTACGAGCAGTACTTC CASSIDDSTYEQYF
TRBJ2-1 TRBV7-9 . . TGTGCCAGCAGCTTAGTGCTTCGCGCGGTTGATGAGCAGTTCTTC CASSLVLRAVDEQFF
TRBJ2-1 TRBV20-1 . few TGCAGTGCTGACCCCACTAGCTACAATGAGCAGTTCTTC CSADPTSYNEQFF
TRBJ2-3 TRBV12-3/TRBV12-4 TRBD1 many TGTGCCAGCAGTTTGGGCAGGCCAGGGGGTACGCAGTATTTT CASSLGRPGGTQYF
TRBJ2-7 TRBV7-2 TRBD2 few TGTGCCAGCAGCTTGGGACTAGCGGGAGGGGACTACGAGCAGTACTTC CASSLGLAGGDYEQYF
TRBJ2-5 TRBV2 . many TGTGCCAGCAGGGTTACCGAGACCCAGTACTTC CASRVTETQYF
TRBJ2-7 TRBV6-2/TRBV6-3 TRBD1 . TGTGCCAGCAGCTCCGGGACAGGGTCCTACGAGCAGTACTTC CASSSGTGSYEQYF
TRBJ1-4 TRBV7-8 TRBD1 many TGTGCCAGCAGCCTTAGGACAGGGGCCGATAATGAAAAACTGTTTTTT CASSLRTGADNEKLFF
TRBJ1-5 TRBV7-2 . . TGTGCCAGCAGCTCGGGCGGGGGAAGCAATCAGCCCCAGCATTTT CASSSGGGSNQPQHF
TRBJ1-3 TRBV7-9 . many TGTGCCAGCAGCTTATCGACACACGGAAACACCATATATTTT CASSLSTHGNTIYF
TRBJ2-7 TRBV5-1 TRBD2 . TGCGCCAGCAGCTTCCCGCGGGAGGGCGGAGAGCAGTACTTC CASSFPREGGEQYF
TRBJ1-1 TRBV11-3 TRBD1 many TGTGCCAGCAGGCCTACCGGGACAGGGGCATTAGTGAACACTGAAGCTTTCTTT CASRPTGTGALVNTEAFF
TRBJ2-1 TRBV4-1 TRBD2 . TGCGCCAGCAGCCAAGAGGAACTAGCGGCTAGCAATGAGCAGTTCTTC CASSQEELAASNEQFF
TRBJ2-1 TRBV5-6 . medium-sized TGTGCCAGCAGCTTACCGGCAAACTCCTACAATGAGCAGTTCTTC CASSLPANSYNEQFF
TRBJ2-7 TRBV12-3/TRBV12-4 . many TGTGCCAGCTGGGGGACTCCTTTTAATAAGCAGTACTTC CASWGTPFNKQYF
TRBJ2-1 TRBV18 . many TGTGCCAGCTCCCTTGGCGTAAACCAGGAGCAGTTCTTC CASSLGVNQEQFF
TRBJ2-7 TRBV20-1 TRBD2 many TGCAGTGCTAGGGGACCGGGACTAGCGGGGGAGCAGTACTTC CSARGPGLAGEQYF
TRBJ2-3 TRBV29-1 . many TGCAGCGTTGGTTACACAGATACGCAGTATTTT CSVGYTDTQYF
TRBJ1-1 TRBV5-1 . many TGCGCCAGCGCCGGGACCGCGAACACTGAAGCTTTCTTT CASAGTANTEAFF
TRBJ2-2 TRBV3-1 . many TGTGCCAGCAGCCCTACAGGAACCGGGGAGCTGTTTTTT CASSPTGTGELFF
TRBJ2-7 TRBV3-1 . many TGTGCCAGCAGCCAAGGTTATAACGTGGGAGCCTACGAGCAGTACTTC CASSQGYNVGAYEQYF
TRBJ2-1 TRBV11-1 . medium-sized TGTGCCAGCATCCGCCGGTTGGCGGGACCGAGCTCCTACAATGAGCAGTTCTTC CASIRRLAGPSSYNEQFF
TRBJ2-7 TRBV11-2 . . TGTGCCAGCAGCTTTTCAGGTCCTGGCTACGAGCAGTACTTC CASSFSGPGYEQYF
TRBJ2-2 TRBV25-1 . few TGTGCCAGCAGTGAATATGGGGGAGGGAACACCGGGGAGCTGTTTTTT CASSEYGGGNTGELFF
TRBJ2-1 TRBV5-6 . medium-sized TGTGCCAGCAGCTTGGTACGCAATGAGCAGTTCTTC CASSLVRNEQFF
TRBJ1-6 TRBV30 TRBD1 many TGTGCCTGGAGTGTAAAGGACAGGGGTTTCTCACCCCTCCACTTT CAWSVKDRGFSPLHF
TRBJ2-7 TRBV29-1 . . TGCAGTGTTGCATCGGGACTGGCGATAACCTACGAGCAGTACTTC CSVASGLAITYEQYF
TRBJ2-3 TRBV20-1 . many TGCAGTGCTAGAGAAACCTTTCCAGATACGCAGTATTTT CSARETFPDTQYF
TRBJ2-3 TRBV7-2 TRBD2 few TGTGCCAGCAGCTGGACTAGCTCAGATACGCAGTATTTT CASSWTSSDTQYF
TRBJ2-1 TRBV15 . many TGTGCCACCAGCACGCGCAATGAGCAGTTCTTC CATSTRNEQFF
TRBJ2-2 TRBV7-2 TRBD2 . TGTGCCAGCAGCTTAGCTTTTGGACTAGCGAGTATAGACACCGGGGAGCTGTTTTTT CASSLAFGLASIDTGELFF
TRBJ1-2 TRBV5-1 TRBD1 many TGCGCCAGCAGCCCAGGGGGCTTTGACTATGGCTACACCTTC CASSPGGFDYGYTF
TRBJ2-5 TRBV29-1 TRBD2 few TGCAGCGCCGGACTAGCTCAAGAGACCCAGTACTTC CSAGLAQETQYF
TRBJ2-7 TRBV6-1 TRBD1 many TGTGCCAGCAGTCGCGGAGGGACAGGGTCTCAGGAGCAGTACTTC CASSRGGTGSQEQYF
TRBJ2-1 TRBV11-2 . . TGTGCCAGCAGCTCCGTCGGGGTGCAGTTCTTC CASSSVGVQFF
TRBJ2-3 TRBV5-1 . many TGCGCCAGCAGCTTGGAGTCATCTAGCACAGATACGCAGTATTTT CASSLESSSTDTQYF
TRBJ2-2 TRBV11-2 . many TGTGCCAGCAGCTCCTTGGGGACCGGGGAGCTGTTTTTT CASSSLGTGELFF
TRBJ2-1 TRBV20-1 . many TGCAGTGCTAGAGTGTATGAAGAGGTCGGTGAGCAGTTCTTC CSARVYEEVGEQFF
TRBJ2-1 TRBV28 TRBD2 . TGTGCCATCCTGGTGACTAGCGGGAGGGCCGCTCCAGGAGGCACCTACAATGAGCAGTTCTTC CAILVTSGRAAPGGTYNEQFF
TRBJ2-1 TRBV20-1 TRBD1 many TGCAGTGCAACGGGACAGGGGAACCTAGGAGGGCAGAATGAGCAGTTCTTC CSATGQGNLGGQNEQFF
TRBJ2-3 TRBV5-1 . few TGCGCCAGCAGCTTAACGCTAGATACGCAGTATTTT CASSLTLDTQYF
TRBJ1-2 TRBV12-3/TRBV12-4 . many TGTGCCAGCAGTTTGGGGCAAAGTTTTAACTATGGCTACACCTTC CASSLGQSFNYGYTF
TRBJ2-6 TRBV7-9 . . TGTGCCAGCTTTTGGGGTTCCTCTGGGGCCAACGTCCTGACTTTC CASFWGSSGANVLTF
TRBJ2-3 TRBV4-2 . . TGTGCCATCAGCCCTGGGCACCCCAGCGATACGCAGTATTTT CAISPGHPSDTQYF
TRBJ1-1 TRBV20-1 . many TGCAGTGCTAGACGGGACGAGGTCACTGAAGCTTTCTTT CSARRDEVTEAFF
TRBJ2-7 TRBV12-3/TRBV12-4 TRBD1 many TGTGCCAGCAGTTTACCCGGGACAGGGGTCCCCTACGAGCAGTACTTC CASSLPGTGVPYEQYF